This T cell receptor (beta chain) is drawn from a study of T-cell reconstitution after alpha-beta-depleted transplantation in children. The CDR3 extends over 12 amino acids. The germline CDR1 and CDR2 sequences are SQVTM and ANQGSEA. The germline V and J ends were trimmed by 6 bases and 9 bases, with 18 bases remaining between them. This clonotype has ten or more counts. Preparing the TCRbeta library involved the use of unique molecular identifiers. TCRdb re-analysed the PCR reads in MiXCR, keeping a single row per CDR3 protein. This table holds 450,000 to 550,000 distinct CDR3 sequences, approximately 10% found once.

The specimen comprised PBMCs, mostly from graft donor cells, sampled 180 days after TCRalphabeta/CD19-depleted stem cell transplant. This receptor was obtained from a female patient aged 2 to 10 who had a stem cell transplant for aplastic anemia, so the T cells may come from the graft donor. The chain links TRBV29-1 to TRBJ2-7, with D tentatively TRBD1 (5 bases). The CDR3 region has the DNA TGCAGCGTAGGAAAACAGGCGGACGGGCAGTACTTC. It is translated as CSVGKQADGQYF.